This TCR beta chain was identified in a study of T cells in Graves' hyperthyroidism and ophthalmopathy. The study, taken as a whole, reports: Most thyroid clonotypes expanded above 0.001 were also detected in blood. A model using 13 V-J features told ophthalmopathy apart from stable hyperthyroidism.

Amplification yielded TCR beta CDR3 regions, with RNA transcripts as the source. An initial round of RT-PCR targeting the TCR CDR3 relied on the HTBI primer set. A single record per CDR3 protein comes from TCRdb applying MiXCR to the multiplex PCR reads. This table has about 500,000 distinct CDR3 sequences, roughly 17% appearing once. Uncontrolled infection, other autoimmune disease, pregnancy or lactation led to exclusion. Germline loops: CDR1 MDHEN, CDR2 SYDVKM. The length of the CDR3 is 11 residues. V was pared by 11 bases and J by 2 bases, with 8 bases between. This clonotype has just a few counts. Its antigen is undetermined.

Sequenced input: blood. The receptor was derived from a woman younger than 30 with Graves' ophthalmopathy. The rearrangement joins TRBV28 to TRBJ2-3, with D unresolved. The CDR3 DNA is TGTGCCGGCCACGACACAGATACGCAGTATTTT. This codes for CAGHDTDTQYF.